The 2 T cell receptor beta chains reported below all come from one sample, sequenced in a study of early T cells in non-severe SARS-CoV-2 infection. TCRdb reprocessed the 5' RACE reads via MiXCR and lists one record per CDR3 protein. In the table there are about 55,000 distinct CDR3 sequences, under 15% of which are singletons. Sample: whole blood. Receptors were obtained from an adult who was a healthcare worker with PCR-confirmed SARS-CoV-2 infection or an uninfected control (not recorded which).

The CDR3 here is CASSPETTQGRELFF. The DNA of the CDR3 is TGTGCCAGCTCACCAGAAACCACCCAGGGGAGGGAGCTGTTTTTT. The chain has TRBV18 and TRBJ2-2, with a possible D match to TRBD1 (6 bases). The V gene lost 2 bases and the J gene lost 9 bases, with 16 bases spanning the gap. The germline V gene has CDR1 KGHSH and CDR2 LQKENI. The CDR3 is 15 residues long.

This clonotype was counted only a few times. The chain recombines TRBV12-3 or TRBV12-4 with TRBJ1-2; D uncertain. The V end was cut by 0 bases, the J end by 7 bases, with 18 bases between. The CDR3 is 16 residues long. The CDR3 loop is CASSLALSSSVPGYTF. As DNA, the CDR3 is TGTGCCAGCAGTTTAGCTCTGTCATCCTCTGTACCTGGCTACACCTTC.